These T cell receptor beta chains were read from a single sample in a study of T cells in Graves' hyperthyroidism and ophthalmopathy. TCRdb re-analysed the multiplex PCR reads in MiXCR, keeping a single row per CDR3 protein. The data show 250,000 to 300,000 distinct CDR3 sequences, approximately 19% seen once. Input material: blood. All receptors derive from a man in his fifties with Graves' ophthalmopathy. Both conserved end residues are trimmed from each CDR3.

v_call: TRBV20-1; cdr3_aa: SALRGTVGNTIY
v_call: TRBV15; cdr3_aa: ATSRDLGGPSNEQF
v_call: TRBV20-1; cdr3_aa: SASRASGRRDEQY
v_call: TRBV28; cdr3_aa: ASRPSVVNTGELF
v_call: TRBV24-1; cdr3_aa: ATSDPDPSGTDTQY
v_call: TRBV20-1; cdr3_aa: SARTGETQY
v_call: TRBV3-1; cdr3_aa: ASSHRDRAPKAF
v_call: TRBV7-9; cdr3_aa: ASSPAPGHQETQY
v_call: TRBV7-2; cdr3_aa: ASSSSVSYEQY
v_call: TRBV19; cdr3_aa: ASRTDSSGANVLT
v_call: TRBV30; cdr3_aa: AWSDTMTGSSGNTIY
v_call: TRBV5-1; cdr3_aa: ASSPLAGVGEQF
v_call: TRBV20-1; cdr3_aa: SARGGDFRDNEKLF
v_call: TRBV29-1; cdr3_aa: SVDSGETQY
v_call: TRBV2; cdr3_aa: ASIGAGNGYGYT
v_call: TRBV12-3/TRBV12-4; cdr3_aa: ASSLVGGKGEKLF
v_call: TRBV18; cdr3_aa: ASSPGAEPYEQY
v_call: TRBV12-3/TRBV12-4; cdr3_aa: ASSFRGADTQY
v_call: TRBV18; cdr3_aa: ASSRGLAGVGEQY
v_call: TRBV5-1; cdr3_aa: ASSSGLAGGWDEQF
v_call: TRBV20-1; cdr3_aa: SARLSLAAYNEQF
v_call: TRBV3-1; cdr3_aa: ASSQAGTGVTGELF
v_call: TRBV11-2; cdr3_aa: ASSLREKNTEAF
v_call: TRBV5-1; cdr3_aa: ASSLGLLTGSSTDTQY
v_call: TRBV28; cdr3_aa: ASSPGSLDEQY
v_call: TRBV19; cdr3_aa: ASNDRSRTDTQY
v_call: TRBV30; cdr3_aa: AWSVFSSNYGYT
v_call: TRBV27; cdr3_aa: ASSLSGGWGNQPQH
v_call: TRBV9; cdr3_aa: ASSVDGTSGKY
v_call: TRBV19; cdr3_aa: TSSTRGEWVRGYT
v_call: TRBV20-1; cdr3_aa: SATNYGYT
v_call: TRBV3-1; cdr3_aa: ASSRTSGSQWGHNEQF
v_call: TRBV12-3/TRBV12-4; cdr3_aa: ASSRQVNTEAF
v_call: TRBV5-4; cdr3_aa: ASSLGGPGNNEQF
v_call: TRBV12-3/TRBV12-4; cdr3_aa: ASSLYRGYQETQY
v_call: TRBV30; cdr3_aa: AWTRGGTGELF
v_call: TRBV5-4; cdr3_aa: ASSIPGQGGHGYT
v_call: TRBV5-6; cdr3_aa: ASSPTSEKGYNEQF
v_call: TRBV19; cdr3_aa: ASSMLSEAF
v_call: TRBV9; cdr3_aa: ASSVGTGGNTEAF
v_call: TRBV19; cdr3_aa: ASSSTGGTTDTQY
v_call: TRBV10-3; cdr3_aa: AIRFHGGENTEAF
v_call: TRBV7-2; cdr3_aa: ASSLDVTSSYEQY
v_call: TRBV28; cdr3_aa: ASSLAGRPPYEQY
v_call: TRBV28; cdr3_aa: ASSLTSGIKADTQY
v_call: TRBV19; cdr3_aa: ASSKTSGSGANVLT
v_call: TRBV7-3; cdr3_aa: ASSSAGGYT
v_call: TRBV3-1; cdr3_aa: ASSEATGSGNTIY
v_call: TRBV5-1; cdr3_aa: ASSLGGNSPLH
v_call: TRBV20-1; cdr3_aa: SADWDRGHEQY
v_call: TRBV5-1; cdr3_aa: ASSIQGAVNTEAF
v_call: TRBV28; cdr3_aa: ASSLMGGGTEAF
v_call: TRBV30; cdr3_aa: AWSARLAGVGETQY
v_call: TRBV10-3; cdr3_aa: AISERSSYNEQF
v_call: TRBV12-3/TRBV12-4; cdr3_aa: TSSSGLAGGETQY